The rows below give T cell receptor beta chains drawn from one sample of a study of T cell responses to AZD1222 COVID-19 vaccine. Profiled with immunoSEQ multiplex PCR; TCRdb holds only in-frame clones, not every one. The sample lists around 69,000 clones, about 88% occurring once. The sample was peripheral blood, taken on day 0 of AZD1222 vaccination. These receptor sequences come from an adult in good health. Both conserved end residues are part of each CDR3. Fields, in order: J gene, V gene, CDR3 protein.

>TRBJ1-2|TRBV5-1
CASTGESPLYGYTF
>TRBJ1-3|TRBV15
CATSRDFGSRGNTIYF
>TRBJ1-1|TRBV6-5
CASWGGDRVNTEAFF
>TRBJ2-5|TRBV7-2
CASSATSGGYLETQYF
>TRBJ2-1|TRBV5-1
CASSLRGQSYNEQFF
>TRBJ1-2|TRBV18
CASSPETGDRTF
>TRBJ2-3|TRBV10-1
CASSRIESDTQYF
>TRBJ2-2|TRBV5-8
CASSLRGMDTGELFF
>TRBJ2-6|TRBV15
CATSRGLAGEVGGANVLTF
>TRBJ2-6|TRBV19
CASSIYHRTSGANVLTF
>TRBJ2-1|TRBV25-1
CASSESTGVPPEQFF
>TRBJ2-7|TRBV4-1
CASSPAPYRVFGEQYF
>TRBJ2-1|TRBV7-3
CASSPSGMTYNEQFF
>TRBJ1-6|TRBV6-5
CAASQGLSSPLHF
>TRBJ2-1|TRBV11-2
CASSLVLLLGSNEQFF
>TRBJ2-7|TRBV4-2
CASSQRGQGFNEQYF
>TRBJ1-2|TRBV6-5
CASTADRGVDYGYTF
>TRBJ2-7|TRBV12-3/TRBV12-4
CASSLEYEQYF
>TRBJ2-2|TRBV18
CASSRATGELFF
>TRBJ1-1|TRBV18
CASSQGKHTEAFF